This TCR beta chain originates from a study of Graves' ophthalmopathy and Graves' hyperthyroidism. The CDR3 loop spans 13 amino acids. Per germline, CDR1 MNHNS and CDR2 SASEGT. The V gene end was trimmed by 6 bases and the J gene end by 3 bases; junction bases not matched to a gene: 5. This clonotype came up many times. Amplifying from RNA transcripts, the study obtained TCR beta CDR3 regions. First-round RT-PCR relied on HTBI primers, and a second-round multiplex PCR came next. TCRdb independently ran MiXCR on the multiplex PCR reads; one entry per CDR3 protein. The sample yields fewer than 650,000 distinct CDR3 sequences, approximately 21% seen once.

The J gene is TRBJ2-7, the V gene TRBV6-1, with 7 nucleotides matching TRBD1. Sequenced sample: peripheral blood. This TCR came from a woman between 18 and 29 years old with stable Graves' hyperthyroidism. Some clones in this sample may be carry-over from other donors' samples. CDR3 region: CASRKDRRYEQYF. As DNA, the CDR3 is TGTGCCAGCAGGAAGGACAGGCGCTACGAGCAGTACTTC.